This entry lists 11 T cell receptor beta chains sequenced from one sample in a study of cytomegalovirus exposure and HLA in healthy donors. TCRdb's copy holds only in-frame clones and misses some; the assay was immunoSEQ multiplex PCR. The repertoire holds 150,000 to 200,000 clones, about 86% seen once, with roughly 5.8% in the top ten. Sequenced material: PBMCs. All receptors derive from a woman in her 30s in good health and CMV-seronegative.

The V gene is TRBV7-9, the J gene TRBJ2-7; possible D gene TRBD2, 5 bases. Germline values: CDR1 SEHNR, CDR2 FQNEAQ (reference sequence). The CDR3 spans 12 residues. V was pared by 10 bases and J by 2 bases, with 12 bases between. The CDR3 DNA sequence: TGTGCCACAGCGGCCGGCCCCTACGAGCAGTACTTC. This gives the protein CATAAGPYEQYF.

The chain couples TRBV7-2 to TRBJ2-5; D gene ambiguous. Germline-derived CDR1 and CDR2 are SGHTA and FQGNSA. Trimming stripped 8 bases from V and 4 bases from J, with 11 bases between. The CDR3 extends over 12 amino acids. The DNA for the CDR3 is TGTGCCAGCGGCCGACTCCCAGAGACCCAGTACTTC. Protein: CASGRLPETQYF.

This rearrangement joins TRBV7-3 to TRBJ1-4, with 12 nucleotides matching TRBD1. The J segment lost 4 bases and the V segment lost 5 bases, leaving 11 bases of the junction unmatched. The germline gives CDR1 SGHTA, CDR2 FQGTGA. The CDR3 covers 18 residues. In nucleotides, the CDR3 is TGTGCCAGCAGCACCGGGACAGGGGGCCCTAGAGGTAATGAAAAACTGTTTTTT. Translation gives CASSTGTGGPRGNEKLFF. Complete variable domain (other parts from reference TRBV7-3 and TRBJ1-4): GAGVSQTPSNKVTEKGKYVELRCDPISGHTALYWYRQSLGQGPEFLIYFQGTGAADDSGLPNDRFFAVRPEGSVSTLKIQRTERGDSAVYLCASSTGTGGPRGNEKLFFGSGTQLSVL.

This chain joins TRBV27 and TRBJ1-6; 7 nucleotides match TRBD1. The CDR3 contains 15 residues. Germline CDR1 reads MNHEY; CDR2 reads SMNVEV (reference sequence). Losses at the gene ends were 6 bases for V and 2 bases for J; bases not matched to a gene: 4. The CDR3 DNA reads TGTGCCAGCAGCCCAGGGGGGGCCTATAATTCACCCCTCCACTTT. This translates into CASSPGGAYNSPLHF.

The rearrangement uses TRBV19 and TRBJ2-3, with 14 bases lining up with TRBD2. The J segment lost 5 bases and the V segment lost 4 bases, leaving 5 bases of the junction unmatched. The CDR3 length is 16 residues. Germline V gene sequence: CDR1 LNHDA, CDR2 SQIVND (reference sequence). CDR3 nucleotide sequence: TGTGCCAGTAGTACTCGACTAGCGGGAGGGCAAGATACGCAGTATTTT. Amino acid sequence: CASSTRLAGGQDTQYF.

The chain links TRBV28 to TRBJ2-4, with D possibly being TRBD1 (6 bases). The CDR3 totals 15 residues. Germline V gives CDR1 MDHEN, CDR2 SYDVKM. V lost 5 bases to trimming and J lost 0 bases, with 11 bases between them. The CDR3 nucleotides are TGTGCCAGCAGTCCCCGGACAGAAGCCAAAAACATTCAGTACTTC. It specifies CASSPRTEAKNIQYF. The full variable domain, its missing parts supplied by reference TRBV28 and TRBJ2-4, is DVKVTQSSRYLVKRTGEKVFLECVQDMDHENMFWYRQDPGLGLRLIYFSYDVKMKEKGDIPEGYSVSREKKERFSLILESASTNQTSMYLCASSPRTEAKNIQYFGAGTRLSVL.

V usage is TRBV29-1 and J usage is TRBJ1-4, with D unresolved. V was trimmed by 4 bases and J by 4 bases, leaving 13 bases between them. The CDR3 length is 14 residues. Germline assignment: CDR1 SQVTM and CDR2 ANQGSEA. CDR3 loop: CSVAMAGFNEKLFF. The CDR3 DNA sequence: TGCAGCGTTGCTATGGCAGGCTTTAATGAAAAACTGTTTTTT.

CDR3 DNA: TGTGCCAGCACTAGAGACAGGGCTGGCACCGGGGAGCTGTTTTTT. Protein: CASTRDRAGTGELFF. The J gene is TRBJ2-2, the V gene TRBV5-4; 7 nucleotides align to TRBD1. The CDR3 loop spans 15 amino acids. V lost 6 bases to trimming and J lost 4 bases; unmatched junction nucleotides: 9. Germline values: CDR1 SGHNT, CDR2 YYREEE (reference sequence).

This chain joins TRBV15 and TRBJ1-2; no firm D call. Germline CDR1 is LNHNV and CDR2 is YYDKDF (reference sequence). The V gene lost 0 bases and the J gene lost 1 base, with 0 bases spanning the gap. CDR3 length: 12 amino acids. CDR3 protein: CATSRDNYGYTF. The CDR3 DNA reads TGTGCCACCAGCAGAGATAACTATGGCTACACCTTC. Filled out from reference TRBV15 and TRBJ1-2, the complete variable domain reads DAMVIQNPRYQVTQFGKPVTLSCSQTLNHNVMYWYQQKSSQAPKLLFHYYDKDFNNEADTPDNFQSRRPNTSFCFLDIRSPGLGDTAMYLCATSRDNYGYTFGSGTRLTVV.

The chain recombines TRBV6-5 with TRBJ2-1; the match to TRBD2 covers 12 bases. Trimming cost V 10 bases and J 8 bases; bases outside gene matches: 6. CDR1 is MNHEY, CDR2 SVGAGI, per germline. CDR3 length: 13 amino acids. Here the CDR3 reads CAISSGRADEQFF. As DNA, the CDR3 is TGTGCCATTTCTAGCGGGAGGGCTGATGAGCAGTTCTTC.

This chain links TRBV7-2 with TRBJ2-7; D gene unclear. With 5 bases removed from V and 0 bases from J, the gap between germline ends came to 14 bases. CDR1 SGHTA and CDR2 FQGNSA come from the germline V gene. This CDR3 has 15 residues. The DNA for the CDR3 is TGTGCCAGCAGCCGGCTCAGGTTATACTCCTACGAGCAGTACTTC. Protein sequence: CASSRLRLYSYEQYF.